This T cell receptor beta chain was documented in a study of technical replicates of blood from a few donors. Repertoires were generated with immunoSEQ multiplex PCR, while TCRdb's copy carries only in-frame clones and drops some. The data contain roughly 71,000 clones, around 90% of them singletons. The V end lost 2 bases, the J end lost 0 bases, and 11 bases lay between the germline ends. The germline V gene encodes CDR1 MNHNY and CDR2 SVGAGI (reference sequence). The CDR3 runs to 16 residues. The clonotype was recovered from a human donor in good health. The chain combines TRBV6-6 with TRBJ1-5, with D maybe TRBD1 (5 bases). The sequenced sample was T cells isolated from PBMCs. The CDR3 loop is CASSYTGADSNQPQHF. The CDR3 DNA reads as TGTGCCAGCAGTTACACTGGGGCAGATAGCAATCAGCCCCAGCATTTT.